What follows are 24 T cell receptor beta chains derived from one specimen sequenced in a study of blood T cell repertoires in COVID-19 (dated by TCRdb to 2019 to 2021). The library was prepared using the immunoSEQ multiplex PCR assay. The table was pulled from immuneACCESS by TCRdb, which kept in-frame rearrangements only. Such tables lose some clones; where checked, under half of the loss comes from unresolved V genes, and the rest has no known cause. The sample profile shows approximately 230,000 clones; roughly 84% of them were found once. The top ten clonotypes cover 2.1% of the sample. Sequenced material: peripheral blood. Receptor source: a middle-aged woman who had recovered from COVID-19.

The J gene is TRBJ2-2, the V gene TRBV4-3, with 8 nucleotides matching TRBD1. The CDR3 contains 15 residues. The germline CDR1 and CDR2 sequences are LGHNA and YSLEER. Trimming cost V 5 bases and J 4 bases; bases outside gene matches: 6. The CDR3 DNA sequence: TGCGCCAGCAGCATAGGACAGGGAGGCACCGGGGAGCTGTTTTTT. As protein: CASSIGQGGTGELFF.

The gene calls are TRBV6-2 or TRBV6-3 and TRBJ1-5; 7 bases agree with TRBD1. Germline V gives CDR1 MNHEY, CDR2 SVGEGT. The V and J ends lost 5 bases and 7 bases, in that order; junction bases with no gene match: 11. This CDR3 is built from 15 residues. For the CDR3, the DNA is TGTGCCAGCAGTCCCGACAGGGTGCAAGGCCAGCCCCAGCATTTT. It yields the protein CASSPDRVQGQPQHF.

This rearrangement joins TRBV19 to TRBJ1-5, with 8 bases aligning to TRBD1. The CDR3 has 19 residues. CDR1 and CDR2 from the germline V gene are LNHDA and SQIVND (reference sequence). V dropped 3 bases and J dropped 5; count of bases not matched to a gene: 18. CDR3 DNA sequence: TGTGCCAGTAGTATGCCCGGACAGGGTAGGACACAAAGGGATCAGCCCCAGCATTTT. Translated: CASSMPGQGRTQRDQPQHF.

The chain uses TRBV6-2 or TRBV6-3 and TRBJ1-6; no firm D call. This CDR3 contains 15 residues. Germline V lookup: CDR1 MNHEY, CDR2 SVGEGT. Deletions cut 2 bases from V and 4 bases from J, with 9 bases between. DNA of the CDR3: TGTGCCAGCAGTTACGGCGGAACATATAATTCACCCCTCCACTTT. Protein sequence: CASSYGGTYNSPLHF.

The CDR3 spells CASSFQNTGELFF. CDR3 DNA: TGTGCCAGTAGTTTCCAGAACACCGGGGAGCTGTTTTTT. The gene calls are TRBV19 and TRBJ2-2; D is unclear. The CDR3 is 13 amino acids. Per the germline V gene, CDR1 is LNHDA and CDR2 is SQIVND (reference sequence). With 5 bases removed from V and 1 base from J, the gap between germline ends came to 5 bases.

This clone was found a few times. DNA for the CDR3: TGTGCCTGGAGGAACAGGGGGAGCTCCTACGAGCAGTACTTC. Protein sequence: CAWRNRGSSYEQYF. V and J are TRBV30 and TRBJ2-7, with TRBD1 matching 8 bases. V shed 3 bases and J 0 bases; nucleotides not matched to a gene: 4. The CDR3 runs to 14 residues. Germline loops: CDR1 GTSNPN, CDR2 SVGIG (reference sequence).

The V call is TRBV7-2, the J call TRBJ2-7; 9 nucleotides align to TRBD2. V shed 1 base and J 2 bases; nucleotides not matched to a gene: 3. The CDR3 covers 15 residues. The V gene's germline CDR1 is SGHTA and CDR2 FQGNSA. The CDR3 DNA reads as TGTGCCAGCAGCTTAGAATCTAGCGGGACCTACGAGCAGTACTTC. Translation: CASSLESSGTYEQYF.

J is TRBJ2-4 and V is TRBV5-4, with 8 bases that match TRBD1. The germline V gene has CDR1 SGHNT and CDR2 YYREEE (reference sequence). The J segment lost 7 bases and the V segment lost 6 bases, leaving 9 bases of the junction unmatched. This CDR3 region has 14 residues. In DNA, the CDR3 is TGTGCCAGCAACTACTACGGACAGGGCAACATTCAGTACTTC. Its translation is CASNYYGQGNIQYF. The variable domain in full, completed from reference TRBV5-4 and TRBJ2-4, reads ETGVTQSPTHLIKTRGQQVTLRCSSQSGHNTVSWYQQALGQGPQFIFQYYREEENGRGNFPPRFSGLQFPNYSSELNVNALELDDSALYLCASNYYGQGNIQYFGAGTRLSVL.

V usage is TRBV19 and J usage is TRBJ2-5; 10 positions agree with TRBD1. The CDR3 is 16 amino acids. CDR1 is LNHDA and CDR2 is SQIVND in the germline V gene (reference sequence). V trimming: 3 bases; J trimming: 4 bases; junction bases outside the gene matches: 8. CDR3 loop: CASSIQDRGGRETQYF. The CDR3 DNA is TGTGCCAGTAGTATTCAGGACAGGGGGGGCCGAGAGACCCAGTACTTC.

This clone is a singleton in its sample. The V and J genes are TRBV18 and TRBJ1-1; TRBD1 is a possible D gene (5 bases). Germline CDR1 reads KGHSH; CDR2 reads LQKENI. The length of the CDR3 is 15 residues. Trimming removed 0 bases from V and 5 bases from J, with 13 bases in between. The CDR3, as DNA: TGTGCCAGCTCACCACCTTGGGGGGTGTATACTGAAGCTTTCTTT. Amino acids: CASSPPWGVYTEAFF.

The genes are TRBV5-4 and TRBJ2-1; 11 nucleotides line up with TRBD1. With 3 bases clipped from V and 7 bases from J, the junction kept 9 bases outside the gene matches. Germline lookup yields CDR1 SGHNT and CDR2 YYREEE (reference sequence). The CDR3 extends over 16 amino acids. CDR3 DNA: TGTGCCAGCAGCTCGACCGGACAGGGGGCTTGGAATGAGCAGTTCTTC. Translated: CASSSTGQGAWNEQFF.

J is TRBJ2-6 and V is TRBV5-5; 13 nucleotides match TRBD2. CDR1 is SGHKS and CDR2 is YYEKEE in the germline V gene (reference sequence). Unmatched junction bases numbered 5, after V lost 5 bases and J lost 0 bases. The CDR3 is 18 amino acids. This CDR3 is CASSRLAGGTSGANVLTF. The CDR3 bases are TGTGCCAGCAGTCGACTAGCGGGGGGCACCTCTGGGGCCAACGTCCTGACTTTC.

The V and J genes are TRBV6-6 and TRBJ1-3, with 7 bases that match TRBD1. The germline gives CDR1 MNHNY, CDR2 SVGAGI (reference sequence). There are 15 residues in the CDR3. The V segment lost 2 bases and the J segment 2 bases; nucleotides outside the gene matches: 3. CDR3 sequence: CASSYPTGTGNTIYF. CDR3 bases: TGTGCCAGCAGTTACCCGACAGGGACTGGAAACACCATATATTTT.

The V call is TRBV27, the J call TRBJ2-7; TRBD1 is a possible D gene (5 bases). There are 15 residues in the CDR3. Per germline, CDR1 MNHEY and CDR2 SMNVEV (reference sequence). V lost 6 bases and J lost 3, with 18 bases in between. The chain's CDR3 is CASSHIGAAGYEQYF. The CDR3 DNA follows: TGTGCCAGCAGCCATATTGGGGCGGCCGGCTACGAGCAGTACTTC.

This clone came up a few times. V gene TRBV7-2 combines with J gene TRBJ2-5; TRBD2 might be the D (6 bases). Germline V gene lookup returns CDR1 SGHTA and CDR2 FQGNSA. The CDR3 is made up of 14 amino acids. The germline V and J ends were trimmed by 5 bases and 2 bases, with 12 bases remaining between them. The CDR3 spells CASSVGGTQETQYF. For the CDR3, the DNA is TGTGCCAGCAGCGTAGGAGGGACTCAAGAGACCCAGTACTTC.

The rearrangement uses TRBV5-4 and TRBJ2-2; D is possibly TRBD2 (6 bases). The CDR3 spans 15 residues. CDR1 and CDR2 from the germline V gene are SGHNT and YYREEE (reference sequence). Trimming stripped 8 bases from V and 4 bases from J, with 18 bases between. CDR3 in amino acids: CASRTGGTGTGELFF. The CDR3 DNA is TGTGCCAGTCGCACGGGCGGGACCGGCACCGGGGAGCTGTTTTTT.

The chain carries TRBV3-1 (or the pseudogene TRBV3-2) and TRBJ2-3; 8 nucleotides agree with TRBD2. CDR1 and CDR2 (germline): LGHDT, YNNKEL (reference sequence). This CDR3 has 17 residues. V lost 0 bases, J lost 4 bases, and 9 bases stayed unmatched. The CDR3 is CASSQESRGGGADTQYF. The CDR3 coding sequence is TGTGCCAGCAGCCAAGAAAGTCGGGGGGGCGGGGCAGATACGCAGTATTTT.

This clone was detected only once. V usage is TRBV9 and J usage is TRBJ1-2; the match to TRBD1 covers 7 bases. Germline-derived CDR1 and CDR2 are SGDLS and YYNGEE. This CDR3 has 14 residues. Germline trimming cut 2 bases from V and 8 bases from J; bases unmatched to any gene: 9. The CDR3: CASSVGQAAGGYTF. The CDR3 DNA sequence: TGTGCCAGCAGCGTCGGACAGGCGGCAGGCGGCTACACCTTC.

The CDR3 DNA sequence: TGTGCCAGCAGCCAGACAGGGACAGATTCACCCCTCCACTTT. Encoded protein: CASSQTGTDSPLHF. This chain joins TRBV6-2 or TRBV6-3 and TRBJ1-6, with TRBD1 matching over 7 bases. Germline V gene data show CDR1 as MNHEY and CDR2 as SVGEGT. J was trimmed by 8 bases and V by 6 bases; bases with no gene match: 7. There are 14 residues in the CDR3.

The genes are TRBV19 and TRBJ2-3, with 9 bases that match TRBD1. V was clipped by 1 base and J by 3 bases; unmatched bases: 8. The CDR3 totals 17 residues. Germline-derived CDR1 and CDR2 are LNHDA and SQIVND (reference sequence). CDR3 bases: TGTGCCAGTAGTATAGCAGGTACGGGACAGGGTACAGATACGCAGTATTTT. Protein: CASSIAGTGQGTDTQYF.

The rearrangement links TRBV30 to TRBJ2-7, with 8 bases matching TRBD2. CDR3 length equals 15 residues. J lost 0 bases, V lost 3 bases, and 7 bases had no gene match. Germline lookup yields CDR1 GTSNPN and CDR2 SVGIG (reference sequence). The CDR3 DNA is TGTGCCTGGAGGGGGATAGCGGGGAGCTCCTACGAGCAGTACTTC. It translates to CAWRGIAGSSYEQYF. Supplemented by reference TRBV30 and TRBJ2-7, the full variable domain reads SQTIHQWPATLVQPVGSPLSLECTVEGTSNPNLYWYRQAAGRGLQLLFYSVGIGQISSEVPQNLSASRPQDRQFILSSKKLLLSDSGFYLCAWRGIAGSSYEQYFGPGTRLTVT.

The chain employs TRBV9 and TRBJ2-1; 7 nucleotides match TRBD1. In germline, CDR1 is SGDLS, CDR2 YYNGEE. CDR3 length: 16 amino acids. Trimming took 4 bases from V and 0 from J; bases not matched to a gene: 7. The CDR3 here is CASSPRQGPSYNEQFF. In DNA form, the CDR3 reads TGTGCCAGCAGCCCAAGACAGGGTCCCTCCTACAATGAGCAGTTCTTC.

The chain couples TRBV7-9 to TRBJ2-7; 8 bases agree with TRBD1. The CDR3 has 14 amino acids. The V and J ends lost 4 bases and 4 bases, in that order; junction bases with no gene match: 6. CDR1 and CDR2 (germline): SEHNR, FQNEAQ (reference sequence). This chain's CDR3 is CASSWGQVGYEQYF. In DNA form, the CDR3 reads TGTGCCAGCAGCTGGGGACAGGTGGGTTACGAGCAGTACTTC.

This chain uses TRBV5-4 with TRBJ1-3, with D possibly being TRBD1 (5 bases). Trimming pared 4 bases from V and 0 bases from J, leaving 14 bases between. Germline V gene sequence: CDR1 SGHNT, CDR2 YYREEE (reference sequence). CDR3 size: 16 residues. CDR3 nucleotides: TGTGCCAGCAGCGTAGGCGGGGGGTACTCTGGAAACACCATATATTTT. Translated, it gives CASSVGGGYSGNTIYF.